The T cell receptor (beta chain) described here comes from a study of blood T cell repertoires in COVID-19. Overall study context: Both acute and convalescent COVID-19 samples were obtained from the United States, Italy and Spain. Nucleic acid was either cDNA or gDNA, and it came from T cells, B-cell-depleted T cells, or PBMCs.

Authors' processing steps: Reference gene primer amplification in the assay estimated nucleated cell counts. Sequencing was performed with immunoSEQ multiplex PCR; in TCRdb, only in-frame clones are kept and a portion is missing. V and J calls plus clone size are reproduced from that table; the DNA served to infer D and trimming. The profile covers 95,000 to 150,000 clones, with about three quarters appearing a single time and more than 0.65% taken by the ten largest. The CDR3 contains 16 residues. J gave up 6 bases and V 0 bases, and 5 bases lay outside the gene matches. In germline, CDR1 is SGHRS, CDR2 YFSETQ.

This chain uses TRBV5-1 with TRBJ2-2; TRBD1 matches 10 bases. The sample taken for sequencing was peripheral blood. This clonotype originated in a human donor with acute or convalescent COVID-19. The donor label of this sample is uncertain. CDR3 protein: CASSLDIGQGAGELFF. The CDR3 nucleotides read TGCGCCAGCAGCTTGGATATCGGACAGGGGGCCGGGGAGCTGTTTTTT.